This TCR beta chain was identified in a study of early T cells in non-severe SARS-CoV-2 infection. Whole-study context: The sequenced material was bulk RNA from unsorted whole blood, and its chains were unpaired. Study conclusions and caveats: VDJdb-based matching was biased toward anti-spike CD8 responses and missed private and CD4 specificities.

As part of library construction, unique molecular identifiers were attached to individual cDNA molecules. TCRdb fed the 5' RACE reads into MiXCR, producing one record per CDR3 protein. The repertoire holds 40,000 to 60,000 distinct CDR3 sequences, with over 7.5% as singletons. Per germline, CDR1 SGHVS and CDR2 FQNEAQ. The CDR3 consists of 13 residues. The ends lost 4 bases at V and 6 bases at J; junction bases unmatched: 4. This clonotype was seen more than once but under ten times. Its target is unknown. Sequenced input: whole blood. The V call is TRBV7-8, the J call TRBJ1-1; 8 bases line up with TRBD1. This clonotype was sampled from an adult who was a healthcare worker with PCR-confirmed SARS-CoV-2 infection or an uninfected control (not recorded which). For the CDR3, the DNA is TGTGCCAGCAGCTCTACGACAGGGGCTGAAGCTTTCTTT. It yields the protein CASSSTTGAEAFF. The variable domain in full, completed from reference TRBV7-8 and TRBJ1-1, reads GAGVSQSPRYKVAKRGQDVALRCDPISGHVSLFWYQQALGQGPEFLTYFQNEAQLDKSGLPSDRFFAERPEGSVSTLKIQRTQQEDSAVYLCASSSTTGAEAFFGQGTRLTVV.